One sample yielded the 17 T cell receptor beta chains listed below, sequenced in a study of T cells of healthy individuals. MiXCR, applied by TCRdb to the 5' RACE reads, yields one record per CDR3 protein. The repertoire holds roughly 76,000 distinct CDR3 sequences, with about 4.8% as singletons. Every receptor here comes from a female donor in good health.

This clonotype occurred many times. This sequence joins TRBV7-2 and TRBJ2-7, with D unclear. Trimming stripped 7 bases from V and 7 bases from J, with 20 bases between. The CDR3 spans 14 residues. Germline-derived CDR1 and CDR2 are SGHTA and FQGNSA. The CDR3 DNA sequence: TGTGCCAGCAACATAAGTCCCAGAAACGGGGAGCAGTACTTC. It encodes CASNISPRNGEQYF.

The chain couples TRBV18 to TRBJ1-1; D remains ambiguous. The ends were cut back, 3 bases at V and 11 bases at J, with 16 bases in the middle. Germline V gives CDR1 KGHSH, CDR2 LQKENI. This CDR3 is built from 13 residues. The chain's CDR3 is CASSPDGSPRAFF. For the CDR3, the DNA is TGTGCCAGCTCACCCGACGGGTCCCCCCGCGCTTTCTTT.

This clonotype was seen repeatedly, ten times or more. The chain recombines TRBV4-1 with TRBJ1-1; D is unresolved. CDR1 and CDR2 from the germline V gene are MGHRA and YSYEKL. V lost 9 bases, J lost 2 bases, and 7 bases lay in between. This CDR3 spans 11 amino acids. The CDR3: CASTDNTEAFF. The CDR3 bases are TGCGCCAGTACAGATAACACTGAAGCTTTCTTT.

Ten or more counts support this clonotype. CDR3 protein: CASWNGGYGYTF. In DNA, the CDR3 is TGTGCCAGTTGGAACGGCGGCTATGGCTACACCTTC. The chain carries TRBV6-2 or TRBV6-3 and TRBJ1-2; D uncertain. Germline values: CDR1 MNHEY, CDR2 SVGEGT. The CDR3 totals 12 residues. With 9 bases removed from V and 4 bases from J, the gap between germline ends came to 12 bases.

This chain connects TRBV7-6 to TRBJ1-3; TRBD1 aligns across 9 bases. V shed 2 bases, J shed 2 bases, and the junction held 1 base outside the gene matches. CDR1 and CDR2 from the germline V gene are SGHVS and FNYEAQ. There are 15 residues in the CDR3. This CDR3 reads CASSLRTGAGNTIYF. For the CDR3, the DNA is TGTGCCAGCAGCTTACGGACAGGGGCTGGAAACACCATATATTTT.

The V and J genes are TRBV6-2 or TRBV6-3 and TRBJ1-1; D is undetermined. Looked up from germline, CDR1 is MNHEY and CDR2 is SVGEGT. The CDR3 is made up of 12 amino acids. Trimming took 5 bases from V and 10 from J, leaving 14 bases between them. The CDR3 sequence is CASSNRPGRAFF. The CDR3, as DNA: TGTGCCAGCAGTAATCGGCCTGGTCGAGCTTTCTTT.

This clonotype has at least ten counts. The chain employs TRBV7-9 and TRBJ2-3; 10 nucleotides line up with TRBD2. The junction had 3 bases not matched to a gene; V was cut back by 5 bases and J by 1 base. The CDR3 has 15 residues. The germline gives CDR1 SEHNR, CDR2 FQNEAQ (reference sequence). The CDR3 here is CASSLGTSGTDTQYF. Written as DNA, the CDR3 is TGTGCCAGCAGCCTGGGGACTAGCGGCACAGATACGCAGTATTTT.

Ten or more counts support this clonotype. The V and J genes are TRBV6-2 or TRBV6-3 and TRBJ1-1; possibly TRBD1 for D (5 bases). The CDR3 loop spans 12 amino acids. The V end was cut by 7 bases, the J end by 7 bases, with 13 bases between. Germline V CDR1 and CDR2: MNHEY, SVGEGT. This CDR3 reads CASTPGGVEAFF. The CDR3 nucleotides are TGTGCCAGCACCCCTGGGGGAGTTGAAGCTTTCTTT.

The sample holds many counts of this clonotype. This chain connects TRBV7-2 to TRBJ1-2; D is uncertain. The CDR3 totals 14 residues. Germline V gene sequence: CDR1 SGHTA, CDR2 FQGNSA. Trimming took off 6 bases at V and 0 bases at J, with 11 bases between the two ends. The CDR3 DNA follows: TGTGCCAGCAGGCAAACAAGGTCTAACTATGGCTACACCTTC. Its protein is CASRQTRSNYGYTF.

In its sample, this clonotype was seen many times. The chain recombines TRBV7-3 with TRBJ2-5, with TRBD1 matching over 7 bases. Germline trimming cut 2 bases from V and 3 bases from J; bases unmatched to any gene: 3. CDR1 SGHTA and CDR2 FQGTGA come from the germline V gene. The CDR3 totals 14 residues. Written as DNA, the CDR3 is TGTGCCAGCAGCTTATACGGGACAGAAGAGACCCAGTACTTC. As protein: CASSLYGTEETQYF.

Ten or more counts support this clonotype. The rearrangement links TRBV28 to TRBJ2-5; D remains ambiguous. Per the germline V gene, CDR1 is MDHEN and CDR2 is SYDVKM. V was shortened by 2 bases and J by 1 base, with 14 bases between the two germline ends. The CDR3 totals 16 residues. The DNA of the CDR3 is TGTGCCAGCAGTTTAGGGCGGTCACCCGTCCAAGAGACCCAGTACTTC. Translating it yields CASSLGRSPVQETQYF.

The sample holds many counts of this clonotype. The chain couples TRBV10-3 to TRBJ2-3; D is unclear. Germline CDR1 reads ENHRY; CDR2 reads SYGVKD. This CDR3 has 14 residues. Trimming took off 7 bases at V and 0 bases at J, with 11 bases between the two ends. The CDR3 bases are TGTGCCATCACGACGGAAGCTAGCACAGATACGCAGTATTTT. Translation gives CAITTEASTDTQYF.

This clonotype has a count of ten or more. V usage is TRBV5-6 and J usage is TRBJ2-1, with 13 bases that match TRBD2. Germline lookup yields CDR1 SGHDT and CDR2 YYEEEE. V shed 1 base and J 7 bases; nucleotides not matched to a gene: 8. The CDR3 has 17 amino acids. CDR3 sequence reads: CASSLLGLAGNWNEQFF. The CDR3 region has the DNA TGTGCCAGCAGCTTGCTGGGACTAGCGGGAAATTGGAATGAGCAGTTCTTC.

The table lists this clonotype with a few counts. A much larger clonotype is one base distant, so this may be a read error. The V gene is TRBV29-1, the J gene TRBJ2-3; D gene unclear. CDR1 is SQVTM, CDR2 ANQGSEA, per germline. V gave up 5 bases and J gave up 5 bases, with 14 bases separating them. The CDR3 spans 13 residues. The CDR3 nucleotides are TGCAGCGTTCAACCGGGCGGTGGAGATACGCAGTATTTT. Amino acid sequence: CSVQPGGGDTQYF.

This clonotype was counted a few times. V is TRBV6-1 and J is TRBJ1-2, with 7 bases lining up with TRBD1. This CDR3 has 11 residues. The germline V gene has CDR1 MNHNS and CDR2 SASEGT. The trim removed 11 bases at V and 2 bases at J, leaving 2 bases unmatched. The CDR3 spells CAGQANYGYTF. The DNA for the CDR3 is TGTGCCGGACAGGCAAACTATGGCTACACCTTC.

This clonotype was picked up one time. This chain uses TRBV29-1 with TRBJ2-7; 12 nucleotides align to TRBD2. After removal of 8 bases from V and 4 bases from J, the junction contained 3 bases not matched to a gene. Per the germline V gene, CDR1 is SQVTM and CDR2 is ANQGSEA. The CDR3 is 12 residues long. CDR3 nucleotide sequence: TGCAGCTTCCTAGCGGGAGGGTACGAGCAGTACTTC. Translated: CSFLAGGYEQYF.

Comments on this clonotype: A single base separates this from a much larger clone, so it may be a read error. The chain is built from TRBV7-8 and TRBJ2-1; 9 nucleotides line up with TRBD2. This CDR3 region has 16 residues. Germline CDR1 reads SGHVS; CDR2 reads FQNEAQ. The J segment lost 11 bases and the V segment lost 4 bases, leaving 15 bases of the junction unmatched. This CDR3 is CASSSVRTSESEKQFF. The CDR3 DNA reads TGTGCCAGCAGCTCCGTTCGGACTAGCGAGTCCGAGAAGCAGTTCTTC.